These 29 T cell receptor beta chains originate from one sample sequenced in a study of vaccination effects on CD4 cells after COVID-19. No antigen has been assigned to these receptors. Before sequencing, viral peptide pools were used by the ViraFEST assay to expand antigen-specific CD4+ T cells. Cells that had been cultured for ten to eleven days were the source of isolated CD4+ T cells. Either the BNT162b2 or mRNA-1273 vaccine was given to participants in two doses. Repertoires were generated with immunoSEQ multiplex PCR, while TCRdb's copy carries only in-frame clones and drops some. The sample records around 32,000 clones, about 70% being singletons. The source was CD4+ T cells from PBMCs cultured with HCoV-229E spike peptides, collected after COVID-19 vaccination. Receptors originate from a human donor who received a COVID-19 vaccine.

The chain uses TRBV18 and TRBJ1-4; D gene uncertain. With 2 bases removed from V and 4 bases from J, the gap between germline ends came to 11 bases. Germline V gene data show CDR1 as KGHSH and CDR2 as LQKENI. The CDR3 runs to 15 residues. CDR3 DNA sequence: TGTGCCAGCTCACCAGGACGGCTATTTAATGAAAAACTGTTTTTT. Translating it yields CASSPGRLFNEKLFF.

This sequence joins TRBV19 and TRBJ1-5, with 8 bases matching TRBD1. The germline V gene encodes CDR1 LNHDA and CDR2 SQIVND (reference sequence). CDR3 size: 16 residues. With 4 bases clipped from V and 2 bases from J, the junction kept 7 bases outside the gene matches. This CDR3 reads CASSTQPTGGNQPQHF. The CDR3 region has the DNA TGTGCCAGTAGTACCCAACCGACAGGGGGCAATCAGCCCCAGCATTTT. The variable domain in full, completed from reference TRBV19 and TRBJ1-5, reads DGGITQSPKYLFRKEGQNVTLSCEQNLNHDAMYWYRQDPGQGLRLIYYSQIVNDFQKGDIAEGYSVSREKKESFPLTVTSAQKNPTAFYLCASSTQPTGGNQPQHFGDGTRLSIL.

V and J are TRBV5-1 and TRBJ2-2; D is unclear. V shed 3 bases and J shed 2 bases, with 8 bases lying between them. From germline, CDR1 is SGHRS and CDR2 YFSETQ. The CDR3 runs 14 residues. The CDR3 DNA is TGCGCCAGCAGCTCAGGATTCAACACCGGGGAGCTGTTTTTT. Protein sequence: CASSSGFNTGELFF.

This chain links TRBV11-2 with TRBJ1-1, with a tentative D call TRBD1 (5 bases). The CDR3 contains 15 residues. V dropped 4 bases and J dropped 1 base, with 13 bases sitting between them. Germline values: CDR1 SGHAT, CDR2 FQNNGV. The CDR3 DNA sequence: TGTGCCAGCAGCTCCCCTGGGGCCCAGAACACTGAAGCTTTCTTT. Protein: CASSSPGAQNTEAFF.

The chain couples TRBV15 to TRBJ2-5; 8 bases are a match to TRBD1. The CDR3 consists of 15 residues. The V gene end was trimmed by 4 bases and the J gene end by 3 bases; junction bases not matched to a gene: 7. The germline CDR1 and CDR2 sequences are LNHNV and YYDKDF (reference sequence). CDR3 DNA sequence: TGTGCCACCAGCAAAGGAAGGACAGGGAAAGAGACCCAGTACTTC. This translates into CATSKGRTGKETQYF.

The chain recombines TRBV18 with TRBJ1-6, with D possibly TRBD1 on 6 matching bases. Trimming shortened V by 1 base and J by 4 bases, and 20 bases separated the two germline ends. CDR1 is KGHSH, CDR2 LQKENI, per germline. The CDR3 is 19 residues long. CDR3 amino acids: CASSPRALDRRGYNSPLHF. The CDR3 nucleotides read TGTGCCAGCTCACCACGAGCCCTGGACAGACGAGGGTATAATTCACCCCTCCACTTT.

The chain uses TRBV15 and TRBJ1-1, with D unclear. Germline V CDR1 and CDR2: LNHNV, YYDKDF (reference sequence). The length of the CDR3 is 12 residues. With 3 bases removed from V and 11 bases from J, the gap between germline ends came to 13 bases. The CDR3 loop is CATSRAATSAFF. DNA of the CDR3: TGTGCCACCAGCAGGGCGGCCACATCGGCTTTCTTT.

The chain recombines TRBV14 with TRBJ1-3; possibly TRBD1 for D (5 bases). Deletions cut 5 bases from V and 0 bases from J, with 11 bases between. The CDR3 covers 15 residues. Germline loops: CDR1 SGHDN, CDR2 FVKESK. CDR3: CASSEWTFSGNTIYF. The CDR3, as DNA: TGTGCCAGCAGCGAGTGGACATTCTCTGGAAACACCATATATTTT.

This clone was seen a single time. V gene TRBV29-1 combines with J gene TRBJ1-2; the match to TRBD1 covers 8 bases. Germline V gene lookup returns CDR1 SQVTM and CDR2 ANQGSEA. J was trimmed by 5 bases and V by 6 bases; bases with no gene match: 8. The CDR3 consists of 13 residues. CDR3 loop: CSVGTGTGYGYTF. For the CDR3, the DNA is TGCAGCGTAGGGACAGGCACCGGATATGGCTACACCTTC.

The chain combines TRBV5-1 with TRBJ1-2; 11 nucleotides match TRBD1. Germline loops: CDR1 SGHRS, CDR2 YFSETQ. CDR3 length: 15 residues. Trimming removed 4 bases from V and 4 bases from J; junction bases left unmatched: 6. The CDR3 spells CASSPGTGGGYGYTF. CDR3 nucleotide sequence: TGCGCCAGCAGCCCCGGGACAGGGGGAGGCTATGGCTACACCTTC.

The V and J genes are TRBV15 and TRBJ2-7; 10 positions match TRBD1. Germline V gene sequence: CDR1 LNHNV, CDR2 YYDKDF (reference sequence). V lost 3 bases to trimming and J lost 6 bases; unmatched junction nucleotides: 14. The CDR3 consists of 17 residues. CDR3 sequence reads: CATSRLLPGQGLGEQYF. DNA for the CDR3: TGTGCCACCAGCAGGCTACTTCCGGGACAGGGGTTGGGCGAGCAGTACTTC. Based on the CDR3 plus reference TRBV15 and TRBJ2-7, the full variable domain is DAMVIQNPRYQVTQFGKPVTLSCSQTLNHNVMYWYQQKSSQAPKLLFHYYDKDFNNEADTPDNFQSRRPNTSFCFLDIRSPGLGDTAMYLCATSRLLPGQGLGEQYFGPGTRLTVT.

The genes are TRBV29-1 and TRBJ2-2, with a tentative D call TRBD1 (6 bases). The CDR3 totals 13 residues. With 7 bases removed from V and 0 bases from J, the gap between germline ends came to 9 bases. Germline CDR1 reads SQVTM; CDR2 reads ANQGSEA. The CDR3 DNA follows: TGCAGCGCCGACAGGCCGAACACCGGGGAGCTGTTTTTT. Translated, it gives CSADRPNTGELFF.

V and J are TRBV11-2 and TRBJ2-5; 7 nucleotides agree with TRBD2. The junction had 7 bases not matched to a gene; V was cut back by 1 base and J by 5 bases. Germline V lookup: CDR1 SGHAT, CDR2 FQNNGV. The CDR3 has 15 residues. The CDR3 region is CASSLGGGSRETQYF. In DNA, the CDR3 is TGTGCCAGCAGCTTAGGGGGGGGATCGAGGGAGACCCAGTACTTC.

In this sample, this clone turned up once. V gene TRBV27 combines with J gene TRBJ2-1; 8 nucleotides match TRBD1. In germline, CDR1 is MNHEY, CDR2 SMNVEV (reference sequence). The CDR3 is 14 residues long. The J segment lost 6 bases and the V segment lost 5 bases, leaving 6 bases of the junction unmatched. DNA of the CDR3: TGTGCCAGCAGTGCCCGGACAGGGAGCAATGAGCAGTTCTTC. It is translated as CASSARTGSNEQFF.

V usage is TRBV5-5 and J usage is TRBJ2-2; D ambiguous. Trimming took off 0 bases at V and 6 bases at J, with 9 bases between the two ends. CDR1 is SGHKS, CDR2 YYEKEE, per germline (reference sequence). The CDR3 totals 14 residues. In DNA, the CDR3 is TGTGCCAGCAGCTTGGAGCTGTGGTCCGGGGAGCTGTTTTTT. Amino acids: CASSLELWSGELFF. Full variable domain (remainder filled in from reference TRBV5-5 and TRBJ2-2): DAGVTQSPTHLIKTRGQQVTLRCSPISGHKSVSWYQQVLGQGPQFIFQYYEKEERGRGNFPDRFSARQFPNYSSELNVNALLLGDSALYLCASSLELWSGELFFGEGSRLTVL.

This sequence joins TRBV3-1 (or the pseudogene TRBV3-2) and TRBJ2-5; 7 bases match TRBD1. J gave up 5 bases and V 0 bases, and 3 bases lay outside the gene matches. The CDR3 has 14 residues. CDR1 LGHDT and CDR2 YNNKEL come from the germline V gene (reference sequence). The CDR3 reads CASSQEGRGETQYF. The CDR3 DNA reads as TGTGCCAGCAGCCAAGAGGGCAGGGGGGAGACCCAGTACTTC.

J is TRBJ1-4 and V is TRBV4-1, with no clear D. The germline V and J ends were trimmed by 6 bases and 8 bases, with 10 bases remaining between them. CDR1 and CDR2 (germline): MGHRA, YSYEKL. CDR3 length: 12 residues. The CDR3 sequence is CASRGPWEKLFF. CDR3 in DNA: TGCGCCAGCAGGGGCCCTTGGGAAAAACTGTTTTTT.

The CDR3 spells CASSQDDRGHRDTQYF. The CDR3 DNA follows: TGTGCCAGCAGCCAAGATGACAGGGGGCACAGAGATACGCAGTATTTT. The V and J genes are TRBV3-1 (or the pseudogene TRBV3-2) and TRBJ2-3, with 10 nucleotides matching TRBD1. This CDR3 contains 16 residues. Trimming at V came to 0 bases and at J to 5 bases, leaving 5 bases not matched to a gene. From germline, CDR1 is LGHDT and CDR2 YNNKEL (reference sequence).

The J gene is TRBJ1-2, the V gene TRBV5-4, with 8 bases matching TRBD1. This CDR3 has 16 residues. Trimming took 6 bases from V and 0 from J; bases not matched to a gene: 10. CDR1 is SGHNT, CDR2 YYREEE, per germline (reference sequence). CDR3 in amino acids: CASKGVQGAANYGYTF. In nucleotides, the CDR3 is TGTGCCAGCAAGGGGGTTCAGGGGGCGGCTAACTATGGCTACACCTTC.

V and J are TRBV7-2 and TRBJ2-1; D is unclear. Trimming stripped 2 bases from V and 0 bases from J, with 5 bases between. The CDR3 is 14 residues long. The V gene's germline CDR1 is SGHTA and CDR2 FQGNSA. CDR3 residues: CASSLPGSYNEQFF. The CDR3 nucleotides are TGTGCCAGCAGCTTACCGGGCTCCTACAATGAGCAGTTCTTC.

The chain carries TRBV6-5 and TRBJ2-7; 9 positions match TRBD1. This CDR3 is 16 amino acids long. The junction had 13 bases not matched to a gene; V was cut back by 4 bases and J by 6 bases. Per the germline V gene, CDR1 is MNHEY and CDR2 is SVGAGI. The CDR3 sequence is CASSSAAGTGLIEQYF. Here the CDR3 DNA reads TGTGCCAGCAGTTCCGCCGCCGGGACAGGGCTTATCGAGCAGTACTTC.

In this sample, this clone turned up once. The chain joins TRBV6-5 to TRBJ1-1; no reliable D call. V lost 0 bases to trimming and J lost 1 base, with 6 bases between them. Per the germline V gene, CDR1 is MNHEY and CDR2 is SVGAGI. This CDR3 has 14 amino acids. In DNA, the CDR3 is TGTGCCAGCAGTTACTCCTCAGAGAACACTGAAGCTTTCTTT. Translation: CASSYSSENTEAFF.

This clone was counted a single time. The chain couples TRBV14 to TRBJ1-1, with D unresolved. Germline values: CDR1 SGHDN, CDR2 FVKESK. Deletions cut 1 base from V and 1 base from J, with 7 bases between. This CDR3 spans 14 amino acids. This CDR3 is CASSQVGGNTEAFF. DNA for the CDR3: TGTGCCAGCAGCCAAGTAGGAGGGAACACTGAAGCTTTCTTT.

CDR3 sequence: CASSLGRTSPFF. CDR3 nucleotides: TGTGCCAGCTCACTAGGTCGGACTAGCCCGTTCTTC. V is TRBV18 and J is TRBJ2-1; 8 bases map to TRBD2. The V and J ends lost 4 bases and 15 bases, in that order; junction bases with no gene match: 8. Germline values: CDR1 KGHSH, CDR2 LQKENI. This CDR3 comprises 12 residues.

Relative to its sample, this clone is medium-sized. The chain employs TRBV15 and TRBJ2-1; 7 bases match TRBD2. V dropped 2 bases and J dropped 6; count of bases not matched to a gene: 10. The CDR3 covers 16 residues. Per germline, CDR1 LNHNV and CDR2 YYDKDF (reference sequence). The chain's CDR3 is CATSRPASGKGNEQFF. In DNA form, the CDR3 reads TGTGCCACCAGCAGACCGGCCAGCGGGAAGGGCAATGAGCAGTTCTTC.

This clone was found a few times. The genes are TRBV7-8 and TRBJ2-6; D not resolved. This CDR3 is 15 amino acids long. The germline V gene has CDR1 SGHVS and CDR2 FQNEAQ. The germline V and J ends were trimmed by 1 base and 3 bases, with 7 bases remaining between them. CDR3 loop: CASSLVGRGANVLTF. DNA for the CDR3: TGTGCCAGCAGCTTAGTGGGCCGTGGGGCCAACGTCCTGACTTTC.

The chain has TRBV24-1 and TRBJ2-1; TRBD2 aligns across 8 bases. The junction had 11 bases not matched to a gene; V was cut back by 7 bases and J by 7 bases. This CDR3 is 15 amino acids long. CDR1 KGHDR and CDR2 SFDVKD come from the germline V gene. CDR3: CATRGAGEEGNEQFF. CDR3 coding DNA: TGTGCCACCAGAGGAGCGGGAGAGGAGGGAAATGAGCAGTTCTTC.

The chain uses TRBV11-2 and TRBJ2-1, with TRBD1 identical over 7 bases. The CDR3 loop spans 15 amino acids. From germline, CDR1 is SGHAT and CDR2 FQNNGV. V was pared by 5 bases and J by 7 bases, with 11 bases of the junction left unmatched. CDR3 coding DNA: TGTGCCAGCAGCCCACGACAGGGTAGTTGGAATGAGCAGTTCTTC. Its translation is CASSPRQGSWNEQFF.

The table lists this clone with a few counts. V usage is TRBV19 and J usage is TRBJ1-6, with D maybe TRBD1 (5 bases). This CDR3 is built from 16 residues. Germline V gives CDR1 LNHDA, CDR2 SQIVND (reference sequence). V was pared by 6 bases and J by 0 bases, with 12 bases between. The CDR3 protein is CASRGGASSYNSPLHF. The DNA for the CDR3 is TGTGCCAGTAGGGGTGGGGCAAGCTCCTATAATTCACCCCTCCACTTT.